This entry lists 18 T cell receptor beta chains sequenced from one sample in a study of cytomegalovirus exposure and HLA in healthy donors. PCR involved 60 Vbeta and 13 Jbeta primers. Data came from immunoSEQ multiplex PCR; TCRdb stores just in-frame clones and leaves some out. Of approximately 220,000 clones in the sample, about 75% were seen once. Sequencing used PBMCs. Receptor source: a woman in her thirties in good health and CMV-seronegative.

The chain has TRBV6-1 and TRBJ2-1, with D maybe TRBD1 (6 bases). V was pared by 8 bases and J by 4 bases, with 15 bases between. Germline V lookup: CDR1 MNHNS, CDR2 SASEGT. The CDR3 totals 14 residues. DNA for the CDR3: TGTGCCAGCGCGGCCGGACAGCAGTACAATGAGCAGTTCTTC. Translation: CASAAGQQYNEQFF.

The chain is built from TRBV6-5 and TRBJ1-2; 9 bases match TRBD1. The length of the CDR3 is 12 residues. CDR1 and CDR2 (germline): MNHEY, SVGAGI. V was pared by 4 bases and J by 8 bases, with 2 bases of the junction left unmatched. In DNA, the CDR3 is TGTGCCAGCAGTTCACAGGGGGCCGGCTACACCTTC. Its translation is CASSSQGAGYTF.

On this clone: Additional DNA sequences in this sample encode the identical CDR3. V is TRBV5-1 and J is TRBJ2-1; D unclear. Trimming removed 6 bases at V and 6 bases at J, with 10 bases between. The CDR3 extends over 12 amino acids. Germline CDR1 is SGHRS and CDR2 is YFSETQ. CDR3: CASTPGGNEQFF. Written as DNA, the CDR3 is TGCGCCAGCACTCCCGGCGGCAATGAGCAGTTCTTC.

The chain couples TRBV28 to TRBJ2-1; possible D gene TRBD2, 5 bases. The CDR3 consists of 11 residues. Trimming left V 8 bases short and J 8 bases short, with 10 bases between. Germline CDR1 reads MDHEN; CDR2 reads SYDVKM. The CDR3 is CASRSSYEQFF. CDR3 nucleotides: TGTGCCAGCCGGTCTAGCTATGAGCAGTTCTTC. The whole variable domain, filled in from reference TRBV28 and TRBJ2-1, reads DVKVTQSSRYLVKRTGEKVFLECVQDMDHENMFWYRQDPGLGLRLIYFSYDVKMKEKGDIPEGYSVSREKKERFSLILESASTNQTSMYLCASRSSYEQFFGPGTRLTVL.

This chain links TRBV12-2 with TRBJ2-2; the table's D call TRBD1 went unverified against the DNA. TRBV12-2 is classified as a pseudogene. The CDR3 totals 15 residues. The CDR3, as DNA: TGTGCAAGTCGCTCCGGAAGGGGGCTCACCGGGGAGCTGTTTTTT. Amino acid sequence: CASRSGRGLTGELFF.

Note on this clone: The junction departs from the called germline gene at one end, perhaps through a read error. The chain recombines TRBV7-9 with TRBJ1-1; D might be TRBD1 (5 bases). The germline CDR1 and CDR2 sequences are SEHNR and FQNEAQ (reference sequence). This CDR3 has 15 amino acids. The CDR3 DNA is TGTTCCAGCAGCTTAGGGCGGGGGACGAACACTGAAGCTTTCTTT. Its translation: CSSSLGRGTNTEAFF.

The gene calls are TRBV10-1 and TRBJ1-1; TRBD1 matches at 7 bases. After removal of 7 bases from V and 7 bases from J, the junction contained 9 bases not matched to a gene. CDR3 size: 13 residues. Germline CDR1 is WNHNN and CDR2 is SYGVQD (reference sequence). CDR3 nucleotide sequence: TGCGCCAGCATTCTCGACAGGGATGGTGAAGCTTTCTTT. Its protein product is CASILDRDGEAFF.

The chain employs TRBV7-9 and TRBJ1-2, with a weak D call TRBD1 (6 bases). This CDR3 spans 17 amino acids. Germline CDR1 SEHNR, CDR2 FQNEAQ (reference sequence). Trimming took off 1 base at V and 2 bases at J, with 17 bases between the two ends. The CDR3 reads CASSLDGRQGSNYGYTF. The CDR3 DNA reads as TGTGCCAGCAGCTTAGACGGACGGCAGGGGTCCAACTATGGCTACACCTTC.

This chain connects TRBV6-5 to TRBJ2-3, with 7 bases identical to TRBD1. The CDR3 runs 15 residues. The V and J ends lost 0 bases and 5 bases, in that order; junction bases with no gene match: 5. Germline V CDR1 and CDR2: MNHEY, SVGAGI. In DNA form, the CDR3 reads TGTGCCAGCAGTTACTCGGACAGGAACCGAGATACGCAGTATTTT. Protein: CASSYSDRNRDTQYF.

The chain joins TRBV27 to TRBJ2-3; TRBD2 matches 12 bases. Germline CDR1 is MNHEY and CDR2 is SMNVEV (reference sequence). The trim removed 3 bases at V and 2 bases at J, leaving 6 bases unmatched. This CDR3 contains 17 residues. CDR3 amino acids: CASSFLRLAGATDTQYF. Written as DNA, the CDR3 is TGTGCCAGCAGTTTCCTCCGACTAGCGGGAGCCACAGATACGCAGTATTTT.

The chain combines TRBV18 with TRBJ2-1, with 11 bases aligning to TRBD2. Germline lookup yields CDR1 KGHSH and CDR2 LQKENI. Trimming removed 8 bases from V and 7 bases from J; junction bases left unmatched: 7. The CDR3 covers 14 residues. CDR3 sequence (DNA): TGTGCCAGCGGGGAAACTAGCGGGAGAAATGAGCAGTTCTTC. As protein: CASGETSGRNEQFF.

This clone was found once. The V and J genes are TRBV29-1 and TRBJ1-2; no clear D gene. Looked up from germline, CDR1 is SQVTM and CDR2 is ANQGSEA. Trimming removed 7 bases at V and 0 bases at J, with 9 bases between. The CDR3 is 12 residues long. The CDR3 sequence is CSAGPPNYGYTF. CDR3 nucleotide sequence: TGCAGCGCCGGTCCCCCTAACTATGGCTACACCTTC.

This chain connects TRBV27 to TRBJ2-7; 7 bases match TRBD2. CDR1 is MNHEY, CDR2 SMNVEV, per germline (reference sequence). There are 13 residues in the CDR3. The junction had 7 bases not matched to a gene; V was cut back by 5 bases and J by 6 bases. The CDR3 loop reads CASSRTSSVEQYF. CDR3 DNA: TGTGCCAGCAGTCGGACTAGTTCGGTCGAGCAGTACTTC.

The chain couples TRBV15 to TRBJ2-7; 7 bases agree with TRBD2. CDR1 and CDR2 (germline): LNHNV, YYDKDF (reference sequence). V was pared by 0 bases and J by 6 bases, with 5 bases of the junction left unmatched. The CDR3 covers 14 residues. CDR3 DNA: TGTGCCACCAGCAGAGATAAGGTAGCGGGCGAGCAGTACTTC. Translated, it gives CATSRDKVAGEQYF.

V usage is TRBV7-9 and J usage is TRBJ1-2; 10 bases line up with TRBD1. J lost 7 bases, V lost 0 bases, and 5 bases had no gene match. Germline V gives CDR1 SEHNR, CDR2 FQNEAQ (reference sequence). The CDR3 totals 15 residues. CDR3 DNA: TGTGCCAGCAGCTTAGCGGGGGACAGGGGAGGTGGCTACACCTTC. Translated, it gives CASSLAGDRGGGYTF.

The rearrangement links TRBV27 to TRBJ1-3; possible D gene TRBD1, 6 bases. With 5 bases removed from V and 1 base from J, the gap between germline ends came to 9 bases. Per germline, CDR1 MNHEY and CDR2 SMNVEV (reference sequence). The CDR3 is made up of 14 amino acids. The CDR3 DNA reads TGTGCCAGCAGTCCTCAGGGGTCTGGAAACACCATATATTTT. Translated, it gives CASSPQGSGNTIYF.

This CDR3 is CASSSQGTDTEAFF. In DNA form, the CDR3 reads TGCGCCAGCAGCTCACAGGGAACGGACACTGAAGCTTTCTTT. The chain employs TRBV5-1 and TRBJ1-1; D possibly corresponds to TRBD1 (6 bases). The CDR3 length is 14 residues. Germline-derived CDR1 and CDR2 are SGHRS and YFSETQ. V was cut by 3 bases and J by 3 bases, with 12 bases left in between.

In its sample, this clone was seen a few times. The chain couples TRBV2 to TRBJ1-5; 8 bases line up with TRBD1. Germline V CDR1 and CDR2: SNHLY, FYNNEI. Trimming cost V 7 bases and J 5 bases; bases outside gene matches: 10. The CDR3 covers 15 residues. Here the CDR3 reads CASTQTRTGYQPQHF. CDR3 sequence (DNA): TGTGCCAGCACGCAGACGAGGACAGGGTATCAGCCCCAGCATTTT.